This T cell receptor beta chain derives from a study of blood T cell repertoires in COVID-19 (dated by TCRdb to 2019 to 2021). A note on the overall study: Collaborator samples came from the United States, Italy and Spain and covered acute and convalescent phases of COVID-19. The material from the prospective study consisted of cDNA or gDNA derived from T cells, B-cell-depleted T cells, or PBMCs. Deeply sampled blood TCRbeta repertoires from subjects exposed to, actively infected with, or recovered from COVID-19 were included in the dataset. The repertoires were released in a freely available public database meant as a resource for research on the immune response to SARS-CoV-2. Samples were obtained from the ongoing ImmuneRACE study (first 160 participants) and from some 1,300 subjects provided by 6 global collaborators. Nearly every sample came with metadata listing a de-identified subject ID, COVID-19 status, age in years and sex. Where available, HLA class I and class II types were obtained from metadata supplied by the sample provider rather than from assay-based typing.

The collaborating institutions used their own protocols to collect whole blood in K2EDTA tubes. For TCRbeta analysis, collaborators shipped samples in one of three forms: frozen whole blood, isolated PBMCs, or DNA extracted from either of those sample types. What the work shows at the level of the full study, not this receptor alone: The quantity of clinical and demographic metadata differed by source and by participant and was supplied without curation.

Sequences LNHDA (CDR1) and SQIVND (CDR2) are obtained from the germline V gene (reference sequence). The CDR3 starts with the cysteine, ends with the phenylalanine, and has 15 residues. The DNA shown is the 45-base CDR3, in frame from base 1. The germline V and J ends show losses of 5 bases and 4 bases respectively, and no gene match explains 7 bases of the junction. The immunoSEQ Assay, a bias-controlled multiplex PCR, was used to amplify TCRbeta CDR3 regions from genomic DNA. Concerning the study's data processing: The number of nucleated cells in each sample was estimated by amplification of reference gene primers within the assay. Sequence reads were collapsed and filtered to measure the absolute abundance of every unique TCRbeta CDR3 rearrangement. Productive Simpson clonality was computed per sample as the square root of Simpson's diversity index over productive rearrangements. The immuneACCESS repertoire file appears here via TCRdb, limited to in-frame rearrangements. These files lack a portion of the clones; in checked studies, under half of the deficit traces to unresolved V genes, and the cause of the others is not known. The DNA gave D and trimming, while V, J and clone size come from that table. The sample yields over 150,000 clones; about 80% were counted once. Roughly 29% of the sample belongs to the ten largest clones.

This clone was picked up a small number of times. Which antigen it targets is not known. No base-level quality is on record; no much larger clone is a single base apart. The sequenced sample was peripheral blood. The rearrangement joined TRBV19 to TRBJ1-2; a stretch of 10 junction bases matches TRBD1. This receptor was taken from a woman aged 55-70 years with acute or convalescent COVID-19. The CDR3 reads as follows: CASSSGTGVGYGYTF. The nucleotide sequence reads as follows: TGTGCCAGTAGTTCCGGGACAGGGGTGGGCTATGGCTACACCTTC. With the rest looked up from the reference TRBV19 and TRBJ1-2 genes rather than sequenced, the full variable domain is DGGITQSPKYLFRKEGQNVTLSCEQNLNHDAMYWYRQDPGQGLRLIYYSQIVNDFQKGDIAEGYSVSREKKESFPLTVTSAQKNPTAFYLCASSSGTGVGYGYTFGSGTRLTVV.